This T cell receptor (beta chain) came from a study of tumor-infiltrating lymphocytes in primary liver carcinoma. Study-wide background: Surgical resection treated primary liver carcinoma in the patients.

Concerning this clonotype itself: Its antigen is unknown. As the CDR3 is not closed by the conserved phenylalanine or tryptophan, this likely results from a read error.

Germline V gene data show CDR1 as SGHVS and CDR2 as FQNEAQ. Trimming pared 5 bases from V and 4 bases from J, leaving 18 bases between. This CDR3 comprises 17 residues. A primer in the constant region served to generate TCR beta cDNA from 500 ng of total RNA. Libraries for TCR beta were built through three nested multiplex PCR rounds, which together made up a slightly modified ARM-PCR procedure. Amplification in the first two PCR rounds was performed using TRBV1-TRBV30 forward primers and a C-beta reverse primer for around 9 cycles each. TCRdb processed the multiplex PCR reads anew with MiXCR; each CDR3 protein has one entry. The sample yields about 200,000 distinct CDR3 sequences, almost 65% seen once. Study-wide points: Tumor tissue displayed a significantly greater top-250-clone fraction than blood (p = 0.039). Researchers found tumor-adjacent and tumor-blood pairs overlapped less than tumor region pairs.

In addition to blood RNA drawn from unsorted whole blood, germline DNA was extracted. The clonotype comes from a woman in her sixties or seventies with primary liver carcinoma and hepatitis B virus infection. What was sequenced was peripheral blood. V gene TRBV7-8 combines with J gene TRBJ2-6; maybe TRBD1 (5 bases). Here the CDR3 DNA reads TGTGCCAGCAGCATGGGTATACCAAGACAGGGGGCCAACGTCCTGACTTCC. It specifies CASSMGIPRQGANVLTS.